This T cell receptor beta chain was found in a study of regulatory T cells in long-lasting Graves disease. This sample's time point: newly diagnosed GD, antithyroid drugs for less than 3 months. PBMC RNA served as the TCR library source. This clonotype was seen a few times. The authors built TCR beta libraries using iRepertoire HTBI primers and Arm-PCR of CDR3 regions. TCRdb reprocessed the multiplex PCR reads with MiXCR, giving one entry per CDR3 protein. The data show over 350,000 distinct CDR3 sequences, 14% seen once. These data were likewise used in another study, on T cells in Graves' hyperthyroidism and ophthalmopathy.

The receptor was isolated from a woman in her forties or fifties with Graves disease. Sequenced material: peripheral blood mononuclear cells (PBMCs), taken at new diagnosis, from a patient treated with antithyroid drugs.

The CDR3 region has the DNA TGTGCCAGTAGTATAGATCGGGAGGAGGAGCAGTTCTTC. Amino acids: CASSIDREEEQFF. The rearrangement uses TRBV19 and TRBJ2-1, with TRBD2 matching 7 bases. This CDR3 comprises 13 residues. Per germline, CDR1 LNHDA and CDR2 SQIVND (reference sequence). J was trimmed by 10 bases and V by 0 bases; bases with no gene match: 3.